This is a list of T cell receptor beta chains from one sample in a study of sequential checkpoint blockade in melanoma. Generated by immunoSEQ multiplex PCR, the TCRdb table keeps only in-frame clones and is missing some. The table has approximately 21,000 clones, 82% seen once. Sequences were derived from CD8+ T cells sorted from blood (inferred from file names), sampled from a patient given nivolumab and ipilimumab in sequence. The receptors come from a human donor with melanoma. Each CDR3 is given without its conserved first and last residue.

j_call v_call cdr3_aa
TRBJ2-1 TRBV5-1 ASSSQGAEQF
TRBJ2-1 TRBV6-1 ASSETGGHDEQF
TRBJ2-1 TRBV18 ASSPGQGDNEQF
TRBJ1-5 TRBV27 ASSLSVQNNQPQH
TRBJ2-1 TRBV5-4 ASSLKAGASYNEQF
TRBJ1-1 TRBV16 ASSLNQGNTEAF
TRBJ2-2 TRBV28 ASRLSGRAGTGELF
TRBJ1-1 TRBV7-8 ASSLVFPTEAF
TRBJ1-1 TRBV19 ASSQDRSWGNTEAF
TRBJ2-1 TRBV5-5 ASSLGSGSWNEQF
TRBJ2-2 TRBV30 AWSQGTGNTGELF
TRBJ1-4 TRBV5-4 ASSLGGEEKLF
TRBJ2-3 TRBV19 ASSPRGARRTDTQY
TRBJ1-2 TRBV19 ASSTDFNRVGYT
TRBJ1-5 TRBV2 ASSGDSRQPQH
TRBJ2-1 TRBV2 ASSGLDISSYNEQF
TRBJ2-3 TRBV25-1 ASSDAGVADTQY